The TCR beta chain described here comes from a study of blood T cell repertoires in COVID-19. Study summary: Spain, Italy and the United States supplied samples that represented acute and convalescent COVID-19. PBMCs, B-cell-depleted T cells, or T cells provided the cDNA or gDNA that made up the material.

V lost 1 base and J lost 0; bases outside the gene matches: 6. Germline V lookup: CDR1 KGHSH, CDR2 LQKENI. The CDR3 is 18 residues long. In the original processing: Nucleated cell number was recorded as an estimate derived from reference gene primer amplification. The protocol was immunoSEQ multiplex PCR, while the TCRdb copy is restricted to in-frame clones and leaves out a portion. Clone size and V and J calls were adopted from that table, with D and trimming inferred from the DNA. The sample yields around 130,000 clones, under 85% seen once. This receptor was obtained from a woman aged 60 to 75 with acute or convalescent COVID-19. The source material was peripheral blood. The chain has TRBV18 and TRBJ1-6; 7 bases align to TRBD1. The CDR3 DNA reads TGTGCCAGCTCACCACAAGGACAGGCGGTCTCCTATAATTCACCCCTCCACTTT. It translates to CASSPQGQAVSYNSPLHF.